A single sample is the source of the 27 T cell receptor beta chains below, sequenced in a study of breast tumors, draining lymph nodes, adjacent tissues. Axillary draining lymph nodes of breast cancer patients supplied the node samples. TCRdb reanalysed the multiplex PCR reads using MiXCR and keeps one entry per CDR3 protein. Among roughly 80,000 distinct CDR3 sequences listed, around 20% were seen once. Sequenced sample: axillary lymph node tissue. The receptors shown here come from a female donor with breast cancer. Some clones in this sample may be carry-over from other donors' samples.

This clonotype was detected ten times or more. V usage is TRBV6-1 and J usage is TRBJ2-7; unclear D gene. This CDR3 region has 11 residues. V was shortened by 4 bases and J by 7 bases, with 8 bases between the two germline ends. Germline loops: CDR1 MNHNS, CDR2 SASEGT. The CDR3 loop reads CASSALGEQYF. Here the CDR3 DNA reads TGTGCCAGCAGTGCCCTGGGGGAGCAGTACTTC.

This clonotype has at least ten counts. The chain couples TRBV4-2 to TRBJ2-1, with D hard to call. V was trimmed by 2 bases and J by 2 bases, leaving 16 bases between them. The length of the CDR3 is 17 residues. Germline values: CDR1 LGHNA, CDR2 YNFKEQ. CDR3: CASSQSEGQAPYNEQFF. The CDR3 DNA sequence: TGTGCCAGCAGCCAATCGGAAGGTCAAGCCCCCTACAATGAGCAGTTCTTC.

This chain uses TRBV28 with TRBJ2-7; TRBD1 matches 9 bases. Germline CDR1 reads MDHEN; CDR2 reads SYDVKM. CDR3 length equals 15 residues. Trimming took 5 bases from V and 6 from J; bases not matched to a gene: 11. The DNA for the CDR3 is TGTGCCAGCAGTCTTGGGGACAGGGTAAATTTCGAGCAGTACTTC. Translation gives CASSLGDRVNFEQYF.

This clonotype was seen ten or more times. The CDR3: CASSTLSPGPRLDQPQHF. DNA of the CDR3: TGTGCCAGTAGTACCCTCTCGCCGGGACCCCGACTGGATCAGCCCCAGCATTTT. V is TRBV19 and J is TRBJ1-5; D is perhaps TRBD1 (5 bases). Deletions cut 4 bases from V and 5 bases from J, with 24 bases between. Germline V gene sequence: CDR1 LNHDA, CDR2 SQIVND (reference sequence). This CDR3 is built from 18 residues.

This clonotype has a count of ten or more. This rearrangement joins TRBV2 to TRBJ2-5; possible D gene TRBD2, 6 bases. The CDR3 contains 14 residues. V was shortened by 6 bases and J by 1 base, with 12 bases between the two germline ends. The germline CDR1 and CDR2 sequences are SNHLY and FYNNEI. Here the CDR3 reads CASREGRSQETQYF. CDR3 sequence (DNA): TGTGCCAGCAGGGAGGGACGGAGCCAAGAGACCCAGTACTTC.

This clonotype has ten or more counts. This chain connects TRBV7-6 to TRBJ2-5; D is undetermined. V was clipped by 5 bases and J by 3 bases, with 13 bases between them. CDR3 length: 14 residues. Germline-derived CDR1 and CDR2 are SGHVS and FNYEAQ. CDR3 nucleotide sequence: TGTGCCAGCAGCCCGCAACCTGCGGAAGAGACCCAGTACTTC. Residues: CASSPQPAEETQYF.

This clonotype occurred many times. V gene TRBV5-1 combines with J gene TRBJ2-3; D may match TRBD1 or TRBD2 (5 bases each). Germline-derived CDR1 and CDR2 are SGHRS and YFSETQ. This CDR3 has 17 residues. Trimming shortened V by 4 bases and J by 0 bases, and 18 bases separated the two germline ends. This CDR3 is CASSLDVWGSSTDTQYF. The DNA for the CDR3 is TGCGCCAGCAGCCTGGATGTGTGGGGGTCTAGCACAGATACGCAGTATTTT.

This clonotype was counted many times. CDR3 coding DNA: TGTGCCAGCAGCTTTGAGACAGGCCCACTCGACTCTGGGGCCAACGTCCTGACTTTC. Protein: CASSFETGPLDSGANVLTF. V usage is TRBV5-6 and J usage is TRBJ2-6; TRBD1 is a possible D gene (6 bases). Germline CDR1 is SGHDT and CDR2 is YYEEEE. The CDR3 runs 19 residues. Trimming shortened V by 2 bases and J by 0 bases, and 18 bases separated the two germline ends.

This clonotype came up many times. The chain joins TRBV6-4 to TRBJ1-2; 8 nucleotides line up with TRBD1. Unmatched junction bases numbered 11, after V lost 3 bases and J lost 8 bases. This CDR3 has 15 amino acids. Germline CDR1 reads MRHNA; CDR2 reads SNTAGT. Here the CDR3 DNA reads TGTGCCAGCAGTGAAAGTCTGGACAGGGCCGGGGGCTACACCTTC. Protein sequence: CASSESLDRAGGYTF.

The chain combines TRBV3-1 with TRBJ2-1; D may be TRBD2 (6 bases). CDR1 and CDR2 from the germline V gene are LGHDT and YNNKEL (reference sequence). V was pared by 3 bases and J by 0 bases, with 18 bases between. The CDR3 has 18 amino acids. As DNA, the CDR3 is TGTGCCAGCAGCCAGGAGTCCAGCGGGCAGAGCTCCTACAATGAGCAGTTCTTC. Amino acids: CASSQESSGQSSYNEQFF.

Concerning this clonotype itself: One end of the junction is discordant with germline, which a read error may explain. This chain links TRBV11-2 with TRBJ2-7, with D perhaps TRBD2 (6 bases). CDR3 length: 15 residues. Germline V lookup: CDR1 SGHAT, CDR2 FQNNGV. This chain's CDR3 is CASSLAVGGSHEQHF. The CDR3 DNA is TGTGCCAGCAGCTTAGCGGTGGGAGGCTCCCACGAGCAGCACTTC.

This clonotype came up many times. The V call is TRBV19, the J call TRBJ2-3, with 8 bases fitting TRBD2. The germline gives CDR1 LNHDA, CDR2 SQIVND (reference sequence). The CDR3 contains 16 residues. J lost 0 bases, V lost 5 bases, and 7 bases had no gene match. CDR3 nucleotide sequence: TGTGCCAGTAGTTCCCAAGCGGGAGTGAGCACAGATACGCAGTATTTT. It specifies CASSSQAGVSTDTQYF. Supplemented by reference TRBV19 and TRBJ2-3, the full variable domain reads DGGITQSPKYLFRKEGQNVTLSCEQNLNHDAMYWYRQDPGQGLRLIYYSQIVNDFQKGDIAEGYSVSREKKESFPLTVTSAQKNPTAFYLCASSSQAGVSTDTQYFGPGTRLTVL.

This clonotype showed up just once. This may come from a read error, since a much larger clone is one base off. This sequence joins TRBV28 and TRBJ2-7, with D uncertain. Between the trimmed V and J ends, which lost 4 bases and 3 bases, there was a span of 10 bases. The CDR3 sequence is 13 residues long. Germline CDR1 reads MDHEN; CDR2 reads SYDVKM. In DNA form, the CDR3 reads TGTGCCAGCAGTTACTATTCAATCTACGAGCAGTACTTC. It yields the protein CASSYYSIYEQYF. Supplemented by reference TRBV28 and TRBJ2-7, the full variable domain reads DVKVTQSSRYLVKRTGEKVFLECVQDMDHENMFWYRQDPGLGLRLIYFSYDVKMKEKGDIPEGYSVSREKKERFSLILESASTNQTSMYLCASSYYSIYEQYFGPGTRLTVT.

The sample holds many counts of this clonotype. The CDR3 DNA reads TGTGCCAGCAGTTTCTCCCAGTTAGCAGCTTACGAGCAGTACTTC. Its protein is CASSFSQLAAYEQYF. The chain joins TRBV27 to TRBJ2-7; D call uncertain. This CDR3 is built from 15 residues. V was cut by 3 bases and J by 4 bases, with 16 bases left in between. CDR1 is MNHEY and CDR2 is SMNVEV in the germline V gene (reference sequence).

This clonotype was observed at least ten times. CDR3 DNA: TGCAGCGCCACTCCTGGGACTAGCGGGAGGTACTACGAGCAGTACTTC. Protein product: CSATPGTSGRYYEQYF. The V and J genes are TRBV29-1 and TRBJ2-7, with TRBD2 matching 15 bases. CDR3 size: 16 residues. V was pared by 7 bases and J by 3 bases, with 10 bases of the junction left unmatched. The germline CDR1 and CDR2 sequences are SQVTM and ANQGSEA.

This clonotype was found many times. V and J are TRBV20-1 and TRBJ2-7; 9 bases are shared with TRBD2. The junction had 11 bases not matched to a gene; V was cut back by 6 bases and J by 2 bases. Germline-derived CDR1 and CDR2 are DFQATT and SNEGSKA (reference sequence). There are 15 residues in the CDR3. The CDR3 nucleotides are TGCAGTGCCCACGACTCTAGCGGGAAGACCTACGAGCAGTACTTC. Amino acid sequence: CSAHDSSGKTYEQYF.

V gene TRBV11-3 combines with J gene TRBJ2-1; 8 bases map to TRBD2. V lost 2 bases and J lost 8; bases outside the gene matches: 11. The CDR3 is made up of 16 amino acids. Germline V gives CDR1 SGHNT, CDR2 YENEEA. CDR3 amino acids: CASSLSAGVKIYEQFF. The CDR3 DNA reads TGTGCCAGCAGCTTATCAGCGGGAGTTAAGATTTATGAGCAGTTCTTC.

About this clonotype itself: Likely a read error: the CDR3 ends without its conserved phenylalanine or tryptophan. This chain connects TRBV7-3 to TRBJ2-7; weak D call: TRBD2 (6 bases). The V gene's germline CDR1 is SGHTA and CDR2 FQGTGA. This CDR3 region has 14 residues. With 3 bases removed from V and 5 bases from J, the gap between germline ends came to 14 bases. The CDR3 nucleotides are TGTGCCAGCAGCTTTGGCGGGACTTCGAACGAGCAGTACCTC. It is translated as CASSFGGTSNEQYL.

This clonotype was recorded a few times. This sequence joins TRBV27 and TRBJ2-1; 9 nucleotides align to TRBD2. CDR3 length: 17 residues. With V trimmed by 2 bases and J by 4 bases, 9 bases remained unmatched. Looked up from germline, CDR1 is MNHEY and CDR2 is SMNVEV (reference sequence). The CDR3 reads CASSLAASGNKYNEQFF. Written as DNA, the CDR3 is TGTGCCAGCAGTTTAGCGGCTAGCGGGAATAAATACAATGAGCAGTTCTTC.

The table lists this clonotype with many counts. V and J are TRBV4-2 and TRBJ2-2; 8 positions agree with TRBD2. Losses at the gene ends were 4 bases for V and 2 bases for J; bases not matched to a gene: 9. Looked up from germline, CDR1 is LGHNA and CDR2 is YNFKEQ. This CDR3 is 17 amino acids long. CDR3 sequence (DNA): TGTGCCAGCAGCCCCTGGGGGAGCGGGAGAAACACCGGGGAGCTGTTTTTT. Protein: CASSPWGSGRNTGELFF.

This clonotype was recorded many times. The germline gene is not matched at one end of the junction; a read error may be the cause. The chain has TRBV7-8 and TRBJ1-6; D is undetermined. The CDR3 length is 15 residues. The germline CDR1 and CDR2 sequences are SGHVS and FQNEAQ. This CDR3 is CASSLFRAYSSPLHF. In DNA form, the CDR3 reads TGTGCCAGCAGCTTATTCAGAGCCTATAGTTCACCCCTCCACTTT.

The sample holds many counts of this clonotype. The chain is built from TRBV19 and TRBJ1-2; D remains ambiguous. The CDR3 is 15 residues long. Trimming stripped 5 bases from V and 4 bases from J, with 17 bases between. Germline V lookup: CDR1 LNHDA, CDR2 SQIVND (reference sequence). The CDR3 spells CASSPDGDLFYGYTF. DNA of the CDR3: TGTGCCAGTAGTCCAGACGGAGACCTTTTCTATGGCTACACCTTC. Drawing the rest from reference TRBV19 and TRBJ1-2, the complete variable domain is DGGITQSPKYLFRKEGQNVTLSCEQNLNHDAMYWYRQDPGQGLRLIYYSQIVNDFQKGDIAEGYSVSREKKESFPLTVTSAQKNPTAFYLCASSPDGDLFYGYTFGSGTRLTVV.

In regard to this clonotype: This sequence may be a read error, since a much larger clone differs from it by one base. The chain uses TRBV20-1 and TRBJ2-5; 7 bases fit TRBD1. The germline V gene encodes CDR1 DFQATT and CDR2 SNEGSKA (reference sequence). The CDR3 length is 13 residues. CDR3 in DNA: TGCAGTGCTAGACCGACAGGGCAAGAGACCCAGCACTTC. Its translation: CSARPTGQETQHF.

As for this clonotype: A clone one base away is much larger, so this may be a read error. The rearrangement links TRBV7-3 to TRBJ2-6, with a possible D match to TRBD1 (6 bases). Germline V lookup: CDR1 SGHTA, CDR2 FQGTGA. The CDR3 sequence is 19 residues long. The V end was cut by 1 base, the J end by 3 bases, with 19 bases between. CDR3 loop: CASSLKRPGANFGANVLTF. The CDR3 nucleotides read TGTGCCAGCAGCTTAAAGAGGCCAGGGGCTAACTTTGGGGCCAACGTCCTGACTTTC.

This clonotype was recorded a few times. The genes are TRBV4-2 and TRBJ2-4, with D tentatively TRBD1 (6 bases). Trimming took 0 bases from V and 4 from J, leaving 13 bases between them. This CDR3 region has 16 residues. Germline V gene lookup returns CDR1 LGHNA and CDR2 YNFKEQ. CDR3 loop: CASSQDLNREKNIQYF. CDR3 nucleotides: TGTGCCAGCAGCCAAGATCTAAACAGGGAGAAAAACATTCAGTACTTC.

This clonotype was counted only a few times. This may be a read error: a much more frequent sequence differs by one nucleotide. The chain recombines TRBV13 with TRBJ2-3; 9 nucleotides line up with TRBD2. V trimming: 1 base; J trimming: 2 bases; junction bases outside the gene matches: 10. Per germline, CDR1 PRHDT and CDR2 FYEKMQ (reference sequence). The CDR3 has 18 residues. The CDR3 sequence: CASSLELAGTPNTDTQYF. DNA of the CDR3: TGTGCCAGCAGCTTAGAGCTAGCGGGGACCCCTAACACAGATACGCAGTATTTT.

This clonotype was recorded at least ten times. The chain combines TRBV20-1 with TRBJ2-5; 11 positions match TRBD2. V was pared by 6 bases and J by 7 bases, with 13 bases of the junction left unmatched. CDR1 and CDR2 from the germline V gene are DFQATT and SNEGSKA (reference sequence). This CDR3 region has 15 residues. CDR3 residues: CSALRLAGSMGTQYF. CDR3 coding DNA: TGCAGTGCCCTCAGACTAGCGGGGTCAATGGGGACCCAGTACTTC.